This T cell receptor (beta chain) was documented in a study of cytomegalovirus exposure and HLA in healthy donors. Study-wide background: Drawn from HLA-typed donors, tens of millions of unique TCRs were held in an early data release.

This CDR3 has 14 residues. Germline lookup yields CDR1 SNHLY and CDR2 FYNNEI. V shed 11 bases and J 0 bases; nucleotides not matched to a gene: 4. Vbeta (60) and Jbeta (13) primers were used in the PCR. The data were produced by immunoSEQ multiplex PCR, yet TCRdb's version contains in-frame clones alone and is incomplete. There are more than 100,000 clones in the sample; over 75% occur only once, and over 2% lies in the top ten. What was sequenced was PBMCs. This chain connects TRBV2 to TRBJ2-1; 10 bases are a match to TRBD1. The clonotype comes from a man younger than 40 in good health and CMV-seronegative. CDR3 protein: CAVRDRGSYNEQFF. The CDR3 DNA sequence: TGTGCCGTCCGGGACAGGGGCTCCTACAATGAGCAGTTCTTC.